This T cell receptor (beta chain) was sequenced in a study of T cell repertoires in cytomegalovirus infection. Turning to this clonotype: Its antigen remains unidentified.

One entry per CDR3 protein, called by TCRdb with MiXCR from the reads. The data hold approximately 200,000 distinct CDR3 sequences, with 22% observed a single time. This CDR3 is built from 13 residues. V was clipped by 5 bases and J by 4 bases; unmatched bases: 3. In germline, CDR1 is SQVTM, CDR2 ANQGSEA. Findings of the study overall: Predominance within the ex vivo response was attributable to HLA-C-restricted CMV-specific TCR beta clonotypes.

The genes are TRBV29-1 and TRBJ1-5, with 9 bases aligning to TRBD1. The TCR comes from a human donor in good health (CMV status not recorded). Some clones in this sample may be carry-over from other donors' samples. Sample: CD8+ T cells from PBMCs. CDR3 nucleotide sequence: TGCAGCGTTACACAGGGGGCAAATCAGCCCCAGCATTTT. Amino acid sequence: CSVTQGANQPQHF.